The rows below give T cell receptor beta chains drawn from one sample of a study of OX40 agonist ivuxolimab in advanced cancers. Libraries were prepared by immunoSEQ multiplex PCR; TCRdb keeps only in-frame clonotypes and omits some of them. The repertoire consists of about 2,100 clones, with around 79% occurring once and the leading ten covering around a third. Specimen: CD4+ or CD8+ T cells sorted from blood, collected in a trial of the OX40 agonist ivuxolimab. The receptors derive from an adult with an advanced solid tumor such as melanoma, head and neck, liver or kidney cancer. Both conserved end residues are part of each CDR3. A D gene is named only where the DNA matches it firmly. Some rows have no size entry. The others give once, few or many, or a class for an expanded clone.

TRBJ2-1,.,.,TRBV27,CASSLSASEEGVTSYNEQFF,TGTGCCAGCAGTTTATCAGCTAGCGAAGAGGGAGTTACCTCCTACAATGAGCAGTTCTTC
TRBJ2-3,TRBD1,.,TRBV19,CASTIGQGAGDTQYF,TGTGCCAGTACCATCGGACAGGGGGCTGGAGATACGCAGTATTTT
TRBJ1-6,TRBD1,.,TRBV7-9,CASRRQGPHSPLHF,TGTGCCAGCAGGCGACAGGGCCCCCATTCACCCCTCCACTTT
TRBJ2-3,TRBD2,few,TRBV27,CASSWASGDTDTQYF,TGTGCCAGCAGTTGGGCTAGCGGGGACACAGATACGCAGTATTTT
TRBJ2-1,TRBD2,.,TRBV27,CASSLGSGRNEQFF,TGTGCCAGCAGTTTGGGTAGCGGGAGGAATGAGCAGTTCTTC
TRBJ1-5,TRBD1,.,TRBV28,CASSLHPRQGDQPQHF,TGTGCCAGCAGTTTACACCCTCGACAGGGCGATCAGCCCCAGCATTTT
TRBJ2-7,.,.,TRBV10-3,CAISESPGAAYEQYF,TGTGCCATCAGTGAGTCTCCAGGGGCGGCCTACGAGCAGTACTTC
TRBJ1-5,.,.,TRBV10-1,CASRDKNQPQHF,TGCGCCAGCAGGGACAAAAATCAGCCCCAGCATTTT
TRBJ2-1,TRBD2,.,TRBV14,CASSQGRTAGGFNEQFF,TGTGCCAGCAGCCAAGGGAGAACAGCGGGAGGGTTTAATGAGCAGTTCTTC
TRBJ2-1,TRBD1,.,TRBV27,CASSLSPGQGTNEQFF,TGTGCCAGCAGTTTATCGCCGGGACAGGGTACGAATGAGCAGTTCTTC
TRBJ2-5,.,.,TRBV2,CASTRETQYF,TGTGCCAGCACGCGGGAGACCCAGTACTTC
TRBJ2-7,.,.,TRBV28,CASSFRTEVYEQYF,TGTGCCAGCAGTTTCCGGACAGAAGTCTACGAGCAGTACTTC
TRBJ2-3,.,.,TRBV15,CATSRDRGGTDTQYF,TGTGCCACCAGCAGAGATCGGGGAGGCACAGATACGCAGTATTTT
TRBJ2-7,.,once,TRBV28,CASSVMGTPYEQYF,TGTGCCAGCAGTGTGATGGGGACCCCCTACGAGCAGTACTTC
TRBJ2-3,.,.,TRBV15,CATSSGAGLGDTQYF,TGTGCCACCAGCAGTGGGGCTGGATTAGGGGATACGCAGTATTTT
TRBJ2-7,.,.,TRBV27,CASSLSVGRTYEQYF,TGTGCCAGCAGTTTATCGGTAGGGAGGACCTACGAGCAGTACTTC
TRBJ2-2,TRBD1,.,TRBV19,CASYRGVGEAGELFF,TGTGCCAGTTACAGGGGAGTAGGAGAGGCCGGGGAGCTGTTTTTT